The rows below give T cell receptor beta chains drawn from one sample of a study of ipilimumab plus nivolumab after autologous stem cell transplantation. The data were produced by immunoSEQ multiplex PCR, yet TCRdb's version contains in-frame clones alone and is incomplete. The sample carries over 75,000 clones, 75% to 85% recorded once. Sequenced here: PBMCs, sampled in a trial of ipilimumab plus nivolumab as post-transplant consolidation. These receptors all stem from a male donor with diffuse large B-cell lymphoma. Both conserved end residues are part of each CDR3. The D gene is left open where the match is weak. Not every row has a clone size; where given, it reads once, few, many or a size class.

TGTGCCATCCGGGGAGGCTCTGCAACTAATGAAAAACTGTTTTTT	CAIRGGSATNEKLFF	-	TRBJ1-4	TRBV10-3	-
TGTGCCAGCAGTGTATCTTGGCGGGGGCTGACAGATACGCAGTATTTT	CASSVSWRGLTDTQYF	-	TRBJ2-3	TRBV6-1	-
TGCGCCAGCACCCAGGGGGCGGGGGACACTGAAGCTTTCTTT	CASTQGAGDTEAFF	-	TRBJ1-1	TRBV5-1	TRBD1
TGTGCCTCGACCGCTCCGCGGGGGGAGCCTTACGAGCAGTACTTC	CASTAPRGEPYEQYF	-	TRBJ2-7	TRBV30	TRBD2
TGTGCCAGCAGTGAATGGGGGGCCTACGAGCAGTACTTC	CASSEWGAYEQYF	-	TRBJ2-7	TRBV6-1	-
TGTGTCACGCGGCAGATGGACTATGGCTACACCTTC	CVTRQMDYGYTF	-	TRBJ1-2	TRBV2	-
TGTGCCAGCAGCCCCGTTCGACAGGGAGCGACGAACACTGAAGCTTTCTTT	CASSPVRQGATNTEAFF	-	TRBJ1-1	TRBV5-6	TRBD1
TGTGCCAGCAGCCCCGGATGGACAGGGGGCAGGAGGAACACTGAAGCTTTCTTT	CASSPGWTGGRRNTEAFF	-	TRBJ1-1	TRBV7-9	TRBD1
TGTGCCAGCTGCCAACAGGGGAGCTCCTACGAGCAGTACTTC	CASCQQGSSYEQYF	-	TRBJ2-7	TRBV6-1	TRBD1
TGTGCCAGACCCCCGGCGGGCCCCTACGAGCAGTACTTC	CARPPAGPYEQYF	-	TRBJ2-7	TRBV7-5	-
TGCGCCAGCAGCTTGACCCCACAGTTTACAGATACGCAGTATTTT	CASSLTPQFTDTQYF	-	TRBJ2-3	TRBV5-1	-
TGTGCCAGTAGTTTGACGGAGAACACTGAAGCTTTCTTT	CASSLTENTEAFF	few	TRBJ1-1	TRBV19	-
TGTGCCAGCAGCGGGACTCAGAGTAATGAGCAGTTCTTC	CASSGTQSNEQFF	-	TRBJ2-1	TRBV5-4	-
TGCAGTGCTTGGCAGATGCGTGGCTACACCTTC	CSAWQMRGYTF	-	TRBJ1-2	TRBV20-1	-
TGTGCCAGCAGCCCTGGGACAGGGGCTTTCTACGAGCAGTACTTC	CASSPGTGAFYEQYF	-	TRBJ2-7	TRBV5-6	TRBD1
TGCGCCAGCAGCGGCGGACAGGGGAACACTGAAGCTTTCTTT	CASSGGQGNTEAFF	-	TRBJ1-1	TRBV5-1	TRBD1
TGTGCCAGCAGCCCGAGCTCCTACGAGCAGTACTTC	CASSPSSYEQYF	-	TRBJ2-7	TRBV7-9	-
TGTGCCAGCAGCGCACAGGGGACTGAAGCTTTCTTT	CASSAQGTEAFF	-	TRBJ1-1	TRBV7-6	TRBD1
TGTGCCTGGGGACCGGGGGCGGGGGTTCTCACAGATACGCAGTATTTT	CAWGPGAGVLTDTQYF	-	TRBJ2-3	TRBV30	-
TGTGCCATCAGTGGGCTAGCGGACACCGGGGAGCTGTTTTTT	CAISGLADTGELFF	-	TRBJ2-2	TRBV10-3	TRBD2
TGTGCCATCGGAACAAGGGAAGGCACAGATACGCAGTATTTT	CAIGTREGTDTQYF	-	TRBJ2-3	TRBV10-3	-
TGTGCCAGCAGCAGTACGGGGGGCCTTTATAATGAGCAGTTCTTC	CASSSTGGLYNEQFF	few	TRBJ2-1	TRBV5-4	-
TGTGCCAGCTCACCGAACAATGAGCAGTTCTTC	CASSPNNEQFF	-	TRBJ2-1	TRBV18	-
TGCGCCAGCAGCCAAGCACTGCAAGAGACCCAGTACTTC	CASSQALQETQYF	-	TRBJ2-5	TRBV4-1	-
TGTGCCAGCAGTTCGGAGCTAGCTGGCTATAAGCAGTACTTC	CASSSELAGYKQYF	-	TRBJ2-7	TRBV27	-
TGTGCCAGTAGTTCCTCATACTCAGGGACTGGAAACACCATATATTTT	CASSSSYSGTGNTIYF	-	TRBJ1-3	TRBV19	-
TGTGCCTGGATACAGGAGGATAGATCTAACTATGGCTACACCTTC	CAWIQEDRSNYGYTF	-	TRBJ1-2	TRBV30	-
TGCGCCAGCAGCCAATTGGAAACGTGGGTAGATACGCAGTATTTT	CASSQLETWVDTQYF	-	TRBJ2-3	TRBV4-1	-
TGCGCCAGCAGTGAGTCCGGGCTAGCGGGCGGGGAGACCCAGTACTTC	CASSESGLAGGETQYF	-	TRBJ2-5	TRBV10-2	TRBD2
TGTGCCAGCTCACCGAACCCCTCGACAGGGGTGGGAAACACCATATATTTT	CASSPNPSTGVGNTIYF	-	TRBJ1-3	TRBV18	TRBD1
TGTGCCAGAACACTGGGGCCTGCGGGAAGCTACAATGAGCAGTTCTTC	CARTLGPAGSYNEQFF	-	TRBJ2-1	TRBV2	-
TGTGCCATCAGCGAAAACCCACAGGGTCTTGGAAACACCATATATTTT	CAISENPQGLGNTIYF	-	TRBJ1-3	TRBV6-1	-
TGTGCCACGAGACAGCCTCGGGGGACCCAGTACTTC	CATRQPRGTQYF	-	TRBJ2-5	TRBV19	-
TGTGCCAGCAGTGAAAGACAGGGGGGTAACTATGGCTACACCTTC	CASSERQGGNYGYTF	-	TRBJ1-2	TRBV6-1	TRBD1
TGTGCCAGTAGGCTTGGGACAGTGATACAGCCCCAGCATTTT	CASRLGTVIQPQHF	-	TRBJ1-5	TRBV19	TRBD1
TGTGCCACCAGCAGAGATCTTACGTATGGCTACACCTTC	CATSRDLTYGYTF	-	TRBJ1-2	TRBV15	-
TGTGCCAGCAGATACGACACCAGAATCACCGGGGAGCTGTTTTTT	CASRYDTRITGELFF	once	TRBJ2-2	TRBV6-5	-
TGTGCCAGCAGCTTAGATCGTTCGGGCGGTCGGTACTTC	CASSLDRSGGRYF	-	TRBJ2-7	TRBV7-2	-
TGCGCCAGCAGCTTGACGGGCCCCGATGAAAAACTGTTTTTT	CASSLTGPDEKLFF	-	TRBJ1-4	TRBV5-1	-
TGTGCCAGCAGTGTTACCGACGGGACAGAGAAAAACGAGCAGTACTTC	CASSVTDGTEKNEQYF	-	TRBJ2-7	TRBV6-1	TRBD1
TGCGCCAGCAGGGAAACAGACTATGGCTACACCTTC	CASRETDYGYTF	-	TRBJ1-2	TRBV5-1	-
TGTGCCAGCAGTTACCAAAACTATTCACCCCTCCACTTT	CASSYQNYSPLHF	-	TRBJ1-6	TRBV6-5	-
TGTGCCAGCAGCTTGGCCGGGGGCCAAACAGATACGCAGTATTTT	CASSLAGGQTDTQYF	-	TRBJ2-3	TRBV5-4	-
TGTGCCAGCAGTTACTCGACCGGGCTGAATGAGCAGTTCTTC	CASSYSTGLNEQFF	-	TRBJ2-1	TRBV6-5	-
TGTGCCATCAGCGGGACAGCCGACGGCTACACCTTC	CAISGTADGYTF	-	TRBJ1-2	TRBV10-3	TRBD1
TGTGCCAGCAGTTACGACCAGGGGGCCTACGAGCAGTACTTC	CASSYDQGAYEQYF	-	TRBJ2-7	TRBV6-5	TRBD1
TGTGCCAGCAGCTTACCGGGACTAGCGGGGGCGAAAGAGCAGTACTTC	CASSLPGLAGAKEQYF	-	TRBJ2-7	TRBV13	TRBD2
TGTGCCAGCAGCCCGAGCGGGGGGGCCTGGGATGAGCAGTTCTTC	CASSPSGGAWDEQFF	-	TRBJ2-1	TRBV7-6	TRBD2
TGTGCCAGCAGCGTAGGGAGGAGAGGGGTTGGTGAGCAGTTCTTC	CASSVGRRGVGEQFF	few	TRBJ2-1	TRBV9	-
TGTGCCAGCAGCTTTGACAGGGGGGGTTACAATGAGCAGTTCTTC	CASSFDRGGYNEQFF	-	TRBJ2-1	TRBV11-3	TRBD1
TGTGCCAGCTCTGGGCGGGGGGGTACCTACGAGCAGTACTTC	CASSGRGGTYEQYF	-	TRBJ2-7	TRBV27	TRBD2
TGCAGCGTTTTGTTAGGGGGGGGGACTGAAGCTTTCTTT	CSVLLGGGTEAFF	-	TRBJ1-1	TRBV29-1	-
TGCAGCGTAGCTGGTCCCTCGGACAGGGGAAGCCAAGAGACCCAGTACTTC	CSVAGPSDRGSQETQYF	-	TRBJ2-5	TRBV29-1	TRBD1
TGTGCCAGCAGTGTTCAGGGGGCTGGGGGTCAGCCCCAGCATTTT	CASSVQGAGGQPQHF	few	TRBJ1-5	TRBV2	TRBD1